This T cell receptor (beta chain) comes out of a study of OX40 agonist ivuxolimab in advanced cancers. The repertoire was sequenced with immunoSEQ multiplex PCR; TCRdb's copy has only in-frame clones and lacks some. The data show roughly 99,000 clones, with approximately 90% seen just once and around 1.2% held by the top ten. This CDR3 comprises 15 residues. Germline assignment: CDR1 MNHEY and CDR2 SVGAGI. The junction had 8 bases not matched to a gene; V was cut back by 5 bases and J by 2 bases. The rearrangement joins TRBV6-5 to TRBJ2-7, with 8 bases lining up with TRBD2. The specimen was CD4+ or CD8+ T cells sorted from blood, collected in a trial of the OX40 agonist ivuxolimab. The TCR comes from an adult with an advanced solid tumor such as melanoma, head and neck, liver or kidney cancer. The CDR3 DNA follows: TGTGCCAGCAGTCCGAGGGGAGCGGGGGCCTACGAGCAGTACTTC. This translates into CASSPRGAGAYEQYF.